This paragraph reports one T cell receptor (beta chain). This specimen belongs to a study of cytomegalovirus exposure and HLA in healthy donors. This CDR3 is 12 amino acids long. PCR involved 60 Vbeta and 13 Jbeta primers. Produced via immunoSEQ multiplex PCR; TCRdb's table is partial and in-frame only. The sample contains approximately 210,000 clones, 60% to 80% of which appear only once. The sequenced sample was PBMCs. This receptor was identified in a male donor in good health and CMV-seronegative. The chain has TRBV12-2 and TRBJ1-1. TRBV12-2 is reported as a pseudogene. CDR3 nucleotide sequence: TGTGCCAGCGGACTAGGGAACACTGAAGCTTTCTTT. It is translated as CASGLGNTEAFF.